This is a list of T cell receptor beta chains from one sample in a study of blood T cell repertoires in COVID-19. Generated by immunoSEQ multiplex PCR, the TCRdb table keeps only in-frame clones and is missing some. Of about 170,000 clones in the sample, approximately 83% were seen once. The source material was peripheral blood. These receptors originate from a woman aged 60-75 years with acute or convalescent COVID-19. The CDR3 runs from the conserved cysteine through the conserved F or W. The D gene is left open where the match is weak. Clone size is stated in some rows and not others, as once, few, many or a class when expanded.

V gene: TRBV21-1; clone size: .; J gene: TRBJ2-7; D gene: .; CDR3 DNA: TGTGCCAGCCGGGCGGGGGGCCCGAAGGCCTACGAGCAGTACTTC; CDR3 protein: CASRAGGPKAYEQYF
V gene: TRBV21-1; clone size: .; J gene: TRBJ2-5; D gene: .; CDR3 DNA: TGTGCCAGCAGCCCCCACCGGGTGGGGGGACTACAAGAGACCCAGTACTTC; CDR3 protein: CASSPHRVGGLQETQYF
V gene: TRBV19; clone size: .; J gene: TRBJ1-5; D gene: TRBD1; CDR3 DNA: TGTGCCAGTACCCGGACTGAAGGGGGCCATCAGCCCCAGCATTTT; CDR3 protein: CASTRTEGGHQPQHF
V gene: TRBV6-5; clone size: .; J gene: TRBJ2-1; D gene: .; CDR3 DNA: TGTGCCAGCAGTTACACTCAGGGTGAGCAGTTCTTC; CDR3 protein: CASSYTQGEQFF
V gene: TRBV6-2/TRBV6-3; clone size: .; J gene: TRBJ2-7; D gene: TRBD1; CDR3 DNA: TGTGCCAGCAGTTACTTCCCGGGACAGGGCTGGTACGAGCAGTACTTC; CDR3 protein: CASSYFPGQGWYEQYF
V gene: TRBV5-4; clone size: few; J gene: TRBJ1-5; D gene: TRBD1; CDR3 DNA: TGTGCCAGCAGCTTGGACAGGGGATGGCGGAATCAGCCCCAGCATTTT; CDR3 protein: CASSLDRGWRNQPQHF
V gene: TRBV6-2/TRBV6-3; clone size: .; J gene: TRBJ1-1; D gene: .; CDR3 DNA: TGTGCCAGCAGTTACTTATACGGGACACTACCTAACACTGAAGCTTTCTTT; CDR3 protein: CASSYLYGTLPNTEAFF
V gene: TRBV9; clone size: .; J gene: TRBJ2-5; D gene: TRBD2; CDR3 DNA: TGTGCCAGCAGCACAGGGACTAGCGGGGACTTGAACCAAGAGACCCAGTACTTC; CDR3 protein: CASSTGTSGDLNQETQYF
V gene: TRBV27; clone size: .; J gene: TRBJ2-1; D gene: TRBD1; CDR3 DNA: TGTGCCAGCAGTCCGCCGGGACAGAGCTCCTACAATGAGCAGTTCTTC; CDR3 protein: CASSPPGQSSYNEQFF
V gene: TRBV5-4; clone size: .; J gene: TRBJ1-6; D gene: .; CDR3 DNA: TGTGCCAGCAGCTCCAAAGCCGGGATCGTGCCACCCCTCCACTTT; CDR3 protein: CASSSKAGIVPPLHF
V gene: TRBV5-1; clone size: .; J gene: TRBJ1-1; D gene: .; CDR3 DNA: TGCGCCAGCAGCTTGGATCCAGGGAATCTGAACACTGAAGCTTTCTTT; CDR3 protein: CASSLDPGNLNTEAFF
V gene: TRBV5-1; clone size: few; J gene: TRBJ1-1; D gene: .; CDR3 DNA: TGCGCCAGCAGCTTGCAGGGGTCGGCAACTGAAGCTTTCTTT; CDR3 protein: CASSLQGSATEAFF
V gene: TRBV6-2/TRBV6-3; clone size: .; J gene: TRBJ1-2; D gene: TRBD1; CDR3 DNA: TGTGCCAGCAGTTACCTAATGACAGGGGACTATGGCTACACCTTC; CDR3 protein: CASSYLMTGDYGYTF
V gene: TRBV7-9; clone size: .; J gene: TRBJ2-7; D gene: TRBD1; CDR3 DNA: TGTGCCAGCAGCTCTACCCGGGACAGGGGACGGTACGAGCAGTACTTC; CDR3 protein: CASSSTRDRGRYEQYF
V gene: TRBV12-3/TRBV12-4; clone size: .; J gene: TRBJ2-7; D gene: .; CDR3 DNA: TGTGCCAGCAGTATATCCTACGAGCAGTACTTC; CDR3 protein: CASSISYEQYF